This T cell receptor beta chain was retrieved from a study of regulatory T cells in long-lasting Graves disease. Study-wide context: Antithyroid drug exposure in newly diagnosed Graves' patients had lasted under 3 months. Study-level points and caveats: Persistent disease was associated with favored TRBV28 usage and with favored use of TRBJ1-2 and TRBJ2-5. For persistent Graves' patients, TCR diversity was lower than for newly diagnosed ones.

Time point in this sample: newly diagnosed GD, antithyroid drugs for less than 3 months. PBMC RNA was the source of the TCR library. The patient group derived from an endocrinology department in Xi'an, China. About this clonotype itself: What it binds is unknown.

Germline V gene data show CDR1 as SGHAT and CDR2 as FQNNGV. CDR3 length: 16 residues. Unmatched junction bases numbered 7, after V lost 2 bases and J lost 2 bases. Building of the TCR beta libraries involved iRepertoire HTBI primers and Arm-PCR of CDR3 regions. TCRdb redid the calling of the multiplex PCR reads with MiXCR, one entry per CDR3 protein. Of 400,000 to 650,000 distinct CDR3 sequences listed, 16% are singletons. These data also featured in a second study, about T cells in Graves' hyperthyroidism and ophthalmopathy.

The rearrangement joins TRBV11-2 to TRBJ1-1; 8 bases agree with TRBD1. The sequences come from peripheral blood mononuclear cells (PBMCs), collected at new diagnosis, from a patient treated with antithyroid drugs. The TCR comes from a middle-aged woman with Graves disease. The CDR3 here is CASSLTRTGSNTEAFF. CDR3 DNA: TGTGCCAGCAGCTTAACCAGGACAGGGAGTAACACTGAAGCTTTCTTT.